Presented here are 15 T cell receptor beta chains from one specimen sequenced in a study of T-cell reconstitution after alpha-beta-depleted transplantation in children. Construction of the TCRbeta library involved unique molecular identifiers. TCRdb re-derived calls from the PCR reads in MiXCR, one entry per CDR3 protein. The repertoire holds roughly 300,000 distinct CDR3 sequences, with approximately 10% as singletons. The specimen comprised peripheral blood, sampled 180 days after TCRalphabeta/CD19-depleted stem cell transplant. All receptors derive from a male patient aged 2 to 10 who had a stem cell transplant for chronic granulomatous disease, so the T cells may come from the graft donor.

This clonotype was counted ten times or more. The chain links TRBV28 to TRBJ1-1, with D unresolved. V shed 5 bases and J shed 6 bases, with 13 bases lying between them. Germline CDR1 and CDR2: MDHEN and SYDVKM. This CDR3 is built from 13 residues. CDR3 loop: CASSLLTPSEAFF. In DNA, the CDR3 is TGTGCCAGCAGTCTCTTGACTCCCTCTGAAGCTTTCTTT.

At least ten counts were recorded for this clonotype. The V call is TRBV10-3, the J call TRBJ2-1; 7 bases are a match to TRBD1. The CDR3 loop spans 13 amino acids. With 4 bases clipped from V and 7 bases from J, the junction kept 4 bases outside the gene matches. CDR1 ENHRY and CDR2 SYGVKD come from the germline V gene. CDR3 in DNA: TGTGCCATCAGTGCGGGACAGCCAAATGAGCAGTTCTTC. This codes for CAISAGQPNEQFF.

At least ten counts were recorded for this clonotype. The genes are TRBV3-1 and TRBJ2-7; D remains unclear. CDR3 length: 15 amino acids. The germline V and J ends were trimmed by 0 bases and 1 base, with 10 bases remaining between them. Germline V gives CDR1 LGHDT, CDR2 YNNKEL (reference sequence). CDR3 protein: CASSQDQARSYEQYF. CDR3 coding DNA: TGTGCCAGCAGCCAAGATCAAGCAAGATCCTACGAGCAGTACTTC.

This clonotype was picked up many times. V is TRBV7-2 and J is TRBJ2-3; weak D call: TRBD2 (6 bases). The CDR3 sequence is 16 residues long. Germline loops: CDR1 SGHTA, CDR2 FQGNSA. V lost 2 bases, J lost 4 bases, and 16 bases lay in between. The CDR3 DNA reads as TGTGCCAGCAGCTTAACGGACTATCCCGAGGCAGATACGCAGTATTTT. It encodes CASSLTDYPEADTQYF.

This clonotype was observed many times. The rearrangement uses TRBV7-2 and TRBJ2-3; maybe TRBD1 (6 bases). The CDR3 is 16 amino acids. V gave up 6 bases and J gave up 4 bases, with 20 bases separating them. Germline V gives CDR1 SGHTA, CDR2 FQGNSA. The CDR3 here is CASRQGVGRTPDTQYF. DNA for the CDR3: TGTGCCAGCAGACAGGGCGTCGGACGGACACCAGATACGCAGTATTTT.

This clonotype was detected ten times or more. The V call is TRBV20-1, the J call TRBJ1-5; unclear D gene. The germline V gene has CDR1 DFQATT and CDR2 SNEGSKA (reference sequence). The CDR3 loop spans 17 amino acids. V was trimmed by 0 bases and J by 0 bases, leaving 15 bases between them. The CDR3 DNA reads TGCAGTGCTAGAGACCAACGTCAGAGAGTTAGCAATCAGCCCCAGCATTTT. This gives the protein CSARDQRQRVSNQPQHF.

This clonotype showed up many times. This chain uses TRBV5-4 with TRBJ2-1; TRBD2 matches 8 bases. J was trimmed by 5 bases and V by 4 bases; bases with no gene match: 11. Germline CDR1 is SGHNT and CDR2 is YYREEE (reference sequence). CDR3 length: 16 amino acids. Written as DNA, the CDR3 is TGTGCCAGCAGCATGGGACGGGGGGGCCTTGACAATGAGCAGTTCTTC. It is translated as CASSMGRGGLDNEQFF.

This clonotype was seen ten or more times. The rearrangement joins TRBV27 to TRBJ2-2, with D possibly being TRBD2 (6 bases). CDR1 and CDR2 (germline): MNHEY, SMNVEV (reference sequence). The ends were cut back, 5 bases at V and 1 base at J, with 14 bases in the middle. This CDR3 spans 16 amino acids. The CDR3 protein is CASSPLAVMNTGELFF. The CDR3 DNA follows: TGTGCCAGCAGTCCCTTAGCGGTTATGAACACCGGGGAGCTGTTTTTT.

This clonotype occurred many times. The chain employs TRBV15 and TRBJ2-3; 9 nucleotides match TRBD1. V was pared by 2 bases and J by 3 bases, with 6 bases of the junction left unmatched. Germline V lookup: CDR1 LNHNV, CDR2 YYDKDF (reference sequence). The CDR3 totals 16 residues. In DNA, the CDR3 is TGTGCCACCAGCAGATCGACAGGGGGGTTAACAGATACGCAGTATTTT. This sequence encodes CATSRSTGGLTDTQYF.

The chain recombines TRBV20-1 with TRBJ2-1; 8 bases line up with TRBD2. Germline V CDR1 and CDR2: DFQATT, SNEGSKA (reference sequence). Trimming removed 7 bases from V and 9 bases from J; junction bases left unmatched: 11. CDR3 size: 13 residues. CDR3 coding DNA: TGCAGTGGGGGACTAGTTGATTGGGGTGAGCAGTTCTTC. It yields the protein CSGGLVDWGEQFF.

This clonotype was seen more than once but under ten times. The chain is built from TRBV12-3 or TRBV12-4 and TRBJ1-1; 7 nucleotides match TRBD1. CDR3 length equals 16 residues. The V segment lost 5 bases and the J segment 3 bases; nucleotides outside the gene matches: 12. The CDR3 nucleotides read TGTGCCAGCAGTACGGGGACAGTCGTTCGGTACACTGAAGCTTTCTTT. It codes for CASSTGTVVRYTEAFF.

This clonotype appeared many times. The V and J genes are TRBV20-1 and TRBJ1-6; D gene unclear. V lost 2 bases and J lost 10, with 15 bases in between. The CDR3 consists of 14 residues. From germline, CDR1 is DFQATT and CDR2 SNEGSKA (reference sequence). CDR3 nucleotides: TGCAGTGCTAGACCTCTAGATGGCCAATCACCCCTCCACTTT. This encodes CSARPLDGQSPLHF.

As concerns this clonotype: This CDR3 fails to terminate in the conserved phenylalanine or tryptophan, so it likely reflects a read error. The limits of the CDR3 on the DNA are not certain, so only TCRdb's listed CDR3 is given. The chain's CDR3 is CSVEEKDATSRGGVC. The rearrangement links TRBV29-1 to TRBJ2-7; no check of the table's D call, TRBD2, against the DNA was made. Per germline, CDR1 SQVTM and CDR2 ANQGSEA. Inclusive of both ends, the CDR3 amounts to 15 amino acids.

This clonotype showed up many times. The chain recombines TRBV19 with TRBJ1-5; 7 bases match TRBD1. Germline loops: CDR1 LNHDA, CDR2 SQIVND (reference sequence). The junction had 9 bases not matched to a gene; V was cut back by 4 bases and J by 6 bases. The CDR3 is 15 amino acids. CDR3 nucleotides: TGTGCCAGTAGTACGGGGAAGGGGGCCGGTCAGCCCCAGCATTTT. It translates to CASSTGKGAGQPQHF.

About this clonotype: A much larger clone lies a single base off, so this may be a read error. Likely a read error: the CDR3 ends without its conserved phenylalanine or tryptophan. V and J are TRBV7-3 and TRBJ2-5; 11 positions match TRBD2. This CDR3 region has 16 residues. The junction had 9 bases not matched to a gene; V was cut back by 4 bases and J by 5 bases. Looked up from germline, CDR1 is SGHTA and CDR2 is FQGTGA. CDR3 in DNA: TGTGCCAGCAGCTCGGGCCCTAGCGGGGGGCGTGAGACCCAGTACTTG. This gives the protein CASSSGPSGGRETQYL.